This T cell receptor (beta chain) was retrieved from a study of T cells in Graves' hyperthyroidism and ophthalmopathy. Notes on the study in general: Blood held most thyroid clonotypes expanded above 0.001 frequency.

Comments on this clonotype: Its antigen is still unknown.

It was RNA transcripts that yielded the amplified TCR beta CDR3 regions. The HTBI primer set was used in a first-round RT-PCR of the TCR CDR3. A single record per CDR3 protein comes from TCRdb applying MiXCR to the multiplex PCR reads. In the table there are 500,000 to 750,000 distinct CDR3 sequences, around 46% of which are singletons. Stable disease denoted Graves' hyperthyroidism without ophthalmopathy progression within 18 months. Newly diagnosed hyperthyroidism patients aged 18 to 65 years had disease lasting under 2 months. This sequence was found in a woman between 18 and 29 years old with Graves' hyperthyroidism. Sample: peripheral blood or thyroid tissue (not recorded which).

The CDR3 protein is CSERKGVAGYTF. The CDR3 bases are TGCAGCGAGAGAAAGGGGGTCGCTGGCTACACCTTC. The J gene is TRBJ1-2, the V gene TRBV29-1, with a tentative D call TRBD1 (6 bases). The V and J ends lost 7 bases and 7 bases respectively, with 16 bases between them. The length of the CDR3 is 12 residues. In germline, CDR1 is SQVTM, CDR2 ANQGSEA.